This T cell receptor beta chain was sequenced for a study of shared clonotypes between healthy human individuals. Libraries were prepared by immunoSEQ multiplex PCR; TCRdb keeps only in-frame clonotypes and omits some of them. The sample yields 2 million to 2.5 million clones, approximately 95% seen once. The CDR3 extends over 18 amino acids. V was trimmed by 3 bases and J by 0 bases, leaving 20 bases between them. From germline, CDR1 is LNHDA and CDR2 SQIVND (reference sequence). Points from the study as a whole: Sampling involved blood alone; tissue repertoires likely differ. Non-shared clonotypes were found to have lower generation probabilities than the clonotypes that were shared by all four of the sorted-subset donors.

With regard to this clone: The antigen is unknown.

Recent vaccinations or acute infections were absent in the healthy HIV-negative adult donors. The gene calls are TRBV19 and TRBJ1-1, with D unresolved. The receptor was derived from a young man in good health. Some clones in this sample may be carry-over from other donors' samples. The sample taken for sequencing was naive CD4+ T cells from PBMCs. Documented subset: CD45RA+ positively selected. CDR3 coding DNA: TGTGCCAGTAGTATCCGGCCCGTCCACCAGAGGTTGAACACTGAAGCTTTCTTT. Its translation: CASSIRPVHQRLNTEAFF. Full variable domain (rest looked up from reference TRBV19 and TRBJ1-1): DGGITQSPKYLFRKEGQNVTLSCEQNLNHDAMYWYRQDPGQGLRLIYYSQIVNDFQKGDIAEGYSVSREKKESFPLTVTSAQKNPTAFYLCASSIRPVHQRLNTEAFFGQGTRLTVV.